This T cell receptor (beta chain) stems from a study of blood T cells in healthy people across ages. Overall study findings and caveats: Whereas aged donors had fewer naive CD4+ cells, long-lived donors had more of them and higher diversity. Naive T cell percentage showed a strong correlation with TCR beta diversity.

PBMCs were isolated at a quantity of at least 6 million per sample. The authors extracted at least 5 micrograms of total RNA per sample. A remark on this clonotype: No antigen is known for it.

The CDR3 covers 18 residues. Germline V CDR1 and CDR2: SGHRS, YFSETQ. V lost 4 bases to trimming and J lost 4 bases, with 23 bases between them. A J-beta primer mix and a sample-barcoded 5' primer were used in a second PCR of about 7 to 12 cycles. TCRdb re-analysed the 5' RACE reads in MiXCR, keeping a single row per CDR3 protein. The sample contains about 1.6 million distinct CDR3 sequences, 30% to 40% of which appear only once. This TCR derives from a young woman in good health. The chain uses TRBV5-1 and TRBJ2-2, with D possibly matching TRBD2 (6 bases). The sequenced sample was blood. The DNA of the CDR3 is TGCGCCAGCAGCATGGGCCCCTACGCGGGGACCTCCACCGGGGAGCTGTTTTTT. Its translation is CASSMGPYAGTSTGELFF.